This T cell receptor (beta chain) was sequenced during a study of cytomegalovirus exposure and HLA in healthy donors. The donors were members of the validation cohort, which comprised 90 to 150 subjects and was separate from the first cohort of roughly 700 subjects. V lost 2 bases, J lost 3 bases, and 13 bases lay in between. Germline V gene lookup returns CDR1 SGHAT and CDR2 FQNNGV. CDR3 size: 15 residues. Whole-study results and caveats: Cytomegalovirus-associated status was assigned to roughly 160 TCR beta chains.

Regarding this clone: Its antigen is not identified.

The protocol was immunoSEQ multiplex PCR, while the TCRdb copy is restricted to in-frame clones and leaves out a portion. The table has a few hundred thousand clones, over 80% seen once. Material: PBMCs. The TCR was taken from a woman aged 25 to 39 in good health and CMV-seropositive. The chain has TRBV11-2 and TRBJ1-1, with a weak D call TRBD1 (6 bases). CDR3 nucleotide sequence: TGTGCCAGCAGCTTATTTATTAGGACAGACACTGAAGCTTTCTTT. Protein sequence: CASSLFIRTDTEAFF. The complete variable domain, with remaining parts taken from reference TRBV11-2 and TRBJ1-1, reads EAGVAQSPRYKIIEKRQSVAFWCNPISGHATLYWYQQILGQGPKLLIQFQNNGVVDDSQLPKDRFSAERLKGVDSTLKIQPAKLEDSAVYLCASSLFIRTDTEAFFGQGTRLTVV.